A single sample gave rise to the 24 T cell receptor beta chains below, sequenced in a study of cytomegalovirus exposure and HLA in healthy donors. The primer mix had 60 Vbeta and 13 Jbeta primers. Sequencing used immunoSEQ multiplex PCR; TCRdb keeps in-frame clones, though not all of them. The repertoire includes about 170,000 clones, around 83% of them detected once, and about 2.4% sits in the top ten. Sample: PBMCs. The receptors originated from a man between 25 and 39 years old in good health and CMV-seropositive.

The V and J genes are TRBV5-4 and TRBJ2-5, with D perhaps matching TRBD2 (6 bases). This CDR3 spans 15 amino acids. Per germline, CDR1 SGHNT and CDR2 YYREEE (reference sequence). V was cut by 1 base and J by 5 bases, with 15 bases left in between. The CDR3, as DNA: TGTGCCAGCAGCTTGTTGGGAGGAGGCGGGGAGACCCAGTACTTC. This codes for CASSLLGGGGETQYF.

The chain is built from TRBV7-8 and TRBJ1-6; a weak D match, TRBD1 (5 bases). Looked up from germline, CDR1 is SGHVS and CDR2 is FQNEAQ. This CDR3 comprises 17 residues. Trimming removed 3 bases at V and 0 bases at J, with 12 bases between. CDR3 sequence reads: CASSLDMEGSYNSPLHF. For the CDR3, the DNA is TGTGCCAGCAGCTTGGACATGGAGGGCTCCTATAATTCACCCCTCCACTTT.

The chain recombines TRBV5-8 with TRBJ2-2, with 9 nucleotides matching TRBD2. The germline V gene encodes CDR1 SGHTS and CDR2 YDEGEE. The junction had 5 bases not matched to a gene; V was cut back by 3 bases and J by 5 bases. CDR3 length: 15 amino acids. CDR3 sequence: CASSSGLATTGELFF. CDR3 coding DNA: TGTGCCAGCAGCTCCGGACTAGCGACTACCGGGGAGCTGTTTTTT.

The chain employs TRBV5-1 and TRBJ2-3; 13 nucleotides align to TRBD2. V was pared by 2 bases and J by 3 bases, with 3 bases of the junction left unmatched. This CDR3 region has 16 residues. The germline V gene has CDR1 SGHRS and CDR2 YFSETQ. The CDR3 reads CASSLGTSGMTDTQYF. The CDR3 region has the DNA TGCGCCAGCAGCTTAGGGACTAGCGGGATGACAGATACGCAGTATTTT.

This clone was detected once. At one boundary the junction diverges from the germline segment, which might be a read error. Other DNA sequences from this sample encode an identical CDR3 as well. This chain connects TRBV4-1 to TRBJ2-7, with 7 bases that match TRBD2. There are 16 residues in the CDR3. CDR1 and CDR2 (germline): MGHRA, YSYEKL. DNA of the CDR3: TGTGCCAGCAGCCAGTATCCAGCGGGATTGGGCTACGAGCAGTACTTC. This gives the protein CASSQYPAGLGYEQYF.

This sequence joins TRBV10-3 and TRBJ1-5; D perhaps matches TRBD1 (5 bases). With 7 bases removed from V and 0 bases from J, the gap between germline ends came to 10 bases. The length of the CDR3 is 14 residues. Germline lookup yields CDR1 ENHRY and CDR2 SYGVKD. DNA of the CDR3: TGTGCCATCAAGGACGGGGGTAGCAATCAGCCCCAGCATTTT. Amino acid sequence: CAIKDGGSNQPQHF.

The chain joins TRBV5-5 to TRBJ2-1; D perhaps matches TRBD1 (5 bases). Germline V gene data show CDR1 as SGHKS and CDR2 as YYEKEE (reference sequence). Trimming removed 4 bases from V and 5 bases from J, with 13 bases in between. The CDR3 extends over 14 amino acids. The CDR3 DNA reads TGTGCCAGCAGCCCCGATGACAGAGACAATGAGCAGTTCTTC. Translating gives CASSPDDRDNEQFF.

V and J are TRBV10-3 and TRBJ2-7; possibly TRBD2 for D (5 bases). The CDR3 is 17 residues long. Germline V gene sequence: CDR1 ENHRY, CDR2 SYGVKD. V lost 3 bases and J lost 7, with 25 bases in between. The CDR3 nucleotides read TGTGCCATCAGTGAAAGCTCTTCACCCCAGCGGTATTGGGAGCAGTACTTC. This encodes CAISESSSPQRYWEQYF.

This clone showed up just once. J is TRBJ2-7 and V is TRBV21-1; the table calls TRBD2, which could not be checked here. TRBV21-1 is a documented pseudogene. The CDR3 has 15 amino acids. CDR3 protein: CASSAPSVSTYEQYV. CDR3 in DNA: TGTGCCAGCAGCGCTCCTAGTGTAAGCACCTACGAGCAGTACGTC.

The CDR3 sequence: CASAHLLAGGPGEQYF. CDR3 in DNA: TGTGCCAGCGCTCATTTACTAGCGGGAGGGCCGGGAGAGCAGTACTTC. The chain combines TRBV27 with TRBJ2-7; 13 nucleotides match TRBD2. V trimming: 8 bases; J trimming: 7 bases; junction bases outside the gene matches: 14. CDR3 length: 16 residues. CDR1 is MNHEY and CDR2 is SMNVEV in the germline V gene (reference sequence).

The V call is TRBV2, the J call TRBJ2-2, with 9 nucleotides matching TRBD1. Germline lookup yields CDR1 SNHLY and CDR2 FYNNEI. The J segment lost 7 bases and the V segment lost 3 bases, leaving 6 bases of the junction unmatched. The CDR3 is 15 amino acids. The CDR3 loop is CASSERQGVGGELFF. CDR3 bases: TGTGCCAGCAGTGAGAGACAGGGGGTCGGCGGGGAGCTGTTTTTT.

The chain has TRBV6-5 and TRBJ1-1, with TRBD1 as a possible D gene (5 bases). Germline V gene lookup returns CDR1 MNHEY and CDR2 SVGAGI. The V end lost 4 bases, the J end lost 0 bases, and 12 bases lay between the germline ends. This CDR3 contains 15 residues. In nucleotides, the CDR3 is TGTGCCAGCAGTTTCCAGGGTGTGGTGAACACTGAAGCTTTCTTT. Translating it yields CASSFQGVVNTEAFF.

This clone has a handful of counts. CDR3 DNA: TGTGCCAGCAGCTTGCAGTACAATGAGCAGTTCTTC. Its translation is CASSLQYNEQFF. The rearrangement joins TRBV5-4 to TRBJ2-1; D gene ambiguous. Germline V gene data show CDR1 as SGHNT and CDR2 as YYREEE (reference sequence). This CDR3 comprises 12 residues. Between the trimmed V and J ends, which lost 1 base and 4 bases, there was a span of 3 bases.

This clone was seen only a few times. V usage is TRBV4-1 and J usage is TRBJ1-1; D perhaps matches TRBD1 (5 bases). The CDR3 is 13 amino acids. The germline V gene encodes CDR1 MGHRA and CDR2 YSYEKL. V was trimmed by 3 bases and J by 11 bases, leaving 16 bases between them. The CDR3 here is CASSQPPGEKAFF. The DNA for the CDR3 is TGCGCCAGCAGCCAGCCCCCGGGGGAAAAGGCTTTCTTT.

A few counts support this clone. The chain employs TRBV7-9 and TRBJ1-4, with 8 bases that match TRBD1. The CDR3 runs 16 residues. The germline V gene encodes CDR1 SEHNR and CDR2 FQNEAQ (reference sequence). After removal of 2 bases from V and 5 bases from J, the junction contained 7 bases not matched to a gene. The CDR3 sequence is CASSLSGRTGNEKLFF. In DNA form, the CDR3 reads TGTGCCAGCAGCTTATCAGGGAGGACAGGGAATGAAAAACTGTTTTTT.

The V and J genes are TRBV7-8 and TRBJ2-2; a weak D match, TRBD1 (7 bases). The CDR3 has 16 residues. The germline gives CDR1 SGHVS, CDR2 FQNEAQ. The V gene lost 4 bases and the J gene lost 6 bases, with 18 bases spanning the gap. The CDR3 DNA reads as TGTGCCAGCAGCTCCTTAGGGACTGACAGGGCCGGGGAGCTGTTTTTT. Residues: CASSSLGTDRAGELFF.

The chain has TRBV4-1 and TRBJ2-5; 9 bases fit TRBD1. V lost 4 bases and J lost 2; bases outside the gene matches: 8. CDR1 MGHRA and CDR2 YSYEKL come from the germline V gene. This CDR3 region has 16 residues. The CDR3 loop reads CASSRGQGTTQETQYF. The CDR3 DNA is TGCGCCAGCAGCCGTGGACAGGGGACGACTCAAGAGACCCAGTACTTC.

The rearrangement uses TRBV11-3 and TRBJ2-1; D is possibly TRBD1 (5 bases). CDR1 and CDR2 (germline): SGHNT, YENEEA. The CDR3 runs to 15 residues. V was pared by 10 bases and J by 5 bases, with 21 bases between. CDR3 residues: CATEGVKTAHNEQFF. DNA of the CDR3: TGTGCCACCGAAGGGGTGAAAACGGCCCACAATGAGCAGTTCTTC.

V gene TRBV7-2 combines with J gene TRBJ2-2, with D maybe TRBD1 (6 bases). Germline V gene sequence: CDR1 SGHTA, CDR2 FQGNSA. This CDR3 comprises 14 residues. V was cut by 0 bases and J by 8 bases, with 10 bases left in between. The CDR3 DNA reads as TGTGCCAGCAGCTTAGCTCAGGGGCCGGGGGAGCTGTTTTTT. Its protein product is CASSLAQGPGELFF.

The chain couples TRBV30 to TRBJ1-1, with 7 nucleotides matching TRBD1. Looked up from germline, CDR1 is GTSNPN and CDR2 is SVGIG (reference sequence). Unmatched junction bases numbered 7, after V lost 5 bases and J lost 4 bases. The CDR3 consists of 13 residues. CDR3 residues: CAWAKGGLTEAFF. In nucleotides, the CDR3 is TGTGCCTGGGCTAAAGGGGGCCTCACTGAAGCTTTCTTT.

The V gene is TRBV27, the J gene TRBJ2-3; 9 bases fit TRBD2. The CDR3 extends over 18 amino acids. V trimming: 1 base; J trimming: 2 bases; junction bases outside the gene matches: 10. The V gene's germline CDR1 is MNHEY and CDR2 SMNVEV (reference sequence). CDR3 residues: CASSLLREGRHATDTQYF. The DNA of the CDR3 is TGTGCCAGCAGTTTATTGCGGGAGGGTAGACACGCCACAGATACGCAGTATTTT.

V usage is TRBV6-4 and J usage is TRBJ2-2; 13 positions match TRBD2. The CDR3 loop spans 15 amino acids. Trimming removed 8 bases from V and 5 bases from J; junction bases left unmatched: 5. Germline V gene data show CDR1 as MRHNA and CDR2 as SNTAGT. The DNA of the CDR3 is TGTGCCAGCCGGACTAGCGGGAGTGGAACCGGGGAGCTGTTTTTT. Amino acids: CASRTSGSGTGELFF.

The rearrangement uses TRBV18 and TRBJ1-2, with D possibly matching TRBD1 (6 bases). The germline gives CDR1 KGHSH, CDR2 LQKENI. The V end was cut by 4 bases, the J end by 1 base, with 7 bases between. CDR3 length equals 13 residues. For the CDR3, the DNA is TGTGCCAGCTCACTGGACAGTAACTATGGCTACACCTTC. It is translated as CASSLDSNYGYTF.

The chain has TRBV5-5 and TRBJ2-7; TRBD1 matches at 8 bases. The V gene end was trimmed by 4 bases and the J gene end by 5 bases; junction bases not matched to a gene: 11. This CDR3 has 15 residues. Germline V gene sequence: CDR1 SGHKS, CDR2 YYEKEE (reference sequence). The CDR3 nucleotides read TGTGCCAGCAGCCCGACAGGGGCCTTCCCTGACGAGCAGTACGTC. Residues: CASSPTGAFPDEQYV.